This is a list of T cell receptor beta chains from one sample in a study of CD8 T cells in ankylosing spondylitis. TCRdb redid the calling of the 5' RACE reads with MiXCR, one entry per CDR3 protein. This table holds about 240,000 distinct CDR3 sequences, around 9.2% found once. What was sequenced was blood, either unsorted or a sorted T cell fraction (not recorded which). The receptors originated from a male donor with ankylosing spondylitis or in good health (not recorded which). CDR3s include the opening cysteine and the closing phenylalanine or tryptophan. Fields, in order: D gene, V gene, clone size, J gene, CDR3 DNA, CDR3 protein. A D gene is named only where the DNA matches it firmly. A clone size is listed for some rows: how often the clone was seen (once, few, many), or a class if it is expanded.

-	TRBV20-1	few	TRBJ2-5	TGCAGTGCTAGAAGATGGGGTACGATCCAAGAGACCCAGTACTTC	CSARRWGTIQETQYF
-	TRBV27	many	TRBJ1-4	TGTGCCAGCAGCCCACTCGTCGATGAAAAACTGTTTTTT	CASSPLVDEKLFF
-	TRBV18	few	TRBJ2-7	TGTGCCAGCTCACCGGAACCCGGGTTTTCTTGGGAGTCCTACGAGCAGTACTTC	CASSPEPGFSWESYEQYF
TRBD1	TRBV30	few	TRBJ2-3	TGTGCCTGGAGTACTTACAGGGGGCGCCGCACAGATACGCAGTATTTT	CAWSTYRGRRTDTQYF
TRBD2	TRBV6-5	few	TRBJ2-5	TGTGCCAGCAGTTACGGCGGGAGGGCGGGCCAAGAGACCCAGTACTTC	CASSYGGRAGQETQYF
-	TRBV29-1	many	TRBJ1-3	TGCAGCGTTGCCGGGGGAACTGGAAACACCATATATTTT	CSVAGGTGNTIYF
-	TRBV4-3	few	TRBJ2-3	TGCGCCAGCAGCCAAGATCTGGGGTCCATTGGAGGAGATACGCAGTATTTT	CASSQDLGSIGGDTQYF
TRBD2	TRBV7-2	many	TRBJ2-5	TGTGCCAGCAGCTCCGAACGGGAGGGACGAGAGACCCAGTACTTC	CASSSEREGRETQYF
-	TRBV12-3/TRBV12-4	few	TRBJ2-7	TGTGCCAGCAGTTTCGGGCGCTACGAGCAGTACTTC	CASSFGRYEQYF
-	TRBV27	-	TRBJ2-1	TGTGCCAGCAGTTTGTCACCATCTGGGGGCCTCTACAATGAGCAGTTCTTC	CASSLSPSGGLYNEQFF
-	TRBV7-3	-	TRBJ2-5	TGTGCCAGCAGCTCAGGGGTCACGGAGACCCAGTACTTC	CASSSGVTETQYF
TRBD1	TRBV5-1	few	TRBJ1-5	TGCGCCAGCAGCCAGACAGGGGATCAGCCCCAGCATTTT	CASSQTGDQPQHF
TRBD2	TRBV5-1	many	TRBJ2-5	TGCGCCAGCAGCGAGACTAGCGTGACCCAGTACTTC	CASSETSVTQYF
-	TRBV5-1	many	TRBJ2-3	TGCGCCAGCAGCTTGCTGGGTGGGACCGCAGATACGCAGTATTTT	CASSLLGGTADTQYF
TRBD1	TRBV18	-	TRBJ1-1	TGTGCCAGCTCACAATCCGGGACAGGGGCTTCCTCGAACACTGAAGCTTTCTTT	CASSQSGTGASSNTEAFF
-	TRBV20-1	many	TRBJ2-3	TGCAGTGCAAACAGGGCCCCCACAGATACGCAGTATTTT	CSANRAPTDTQYF
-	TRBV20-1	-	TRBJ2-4	TGCAGTGCTATAGGGGGAACCAAAAACATTCAGTACTTC	CSAIGGTKNIQYF
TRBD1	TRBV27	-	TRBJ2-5	TGTGCCAGCAACCCGACAGGGGGCTACGAGACCCAGTACTTC	CASNPTGGYETQYF
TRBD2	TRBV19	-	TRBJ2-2	TGTGCCAGTAGTATCTCAGCGGGAGCCGGGGAGCTGTTTTTT	CASSISAGAGELFF
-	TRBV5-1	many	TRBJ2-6	TGCGCCAGCAGCTTGGGAAGCCCGGCCAACGTCCTGACTTTC	CASSLGSPANVLTF
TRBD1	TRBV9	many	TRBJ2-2	TGTGCCAGCAGGGGACAGGGATCGAACACCGGGGAGCTGTTTTTT	CASRGQGSNTGELFF
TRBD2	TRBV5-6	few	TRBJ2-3	TGTGCCAGCAGCTTGGCTACTAGCGGGAGGGCAGATACGCAGTATTTT	CASSLATSGRADTQYF
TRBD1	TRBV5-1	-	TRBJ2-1	TGCGCCAGCAGCCACCTTACCGGGACAGGGTCCTACAATGAGCAGTTCTTC	CASSHLTGTGSYNEQFF
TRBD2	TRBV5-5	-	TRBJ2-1	TGTGCCAGCAGCTTGGGTAGGGAGCGGGGGGCGTACAATGAGCAGTTCTTC	CASSLGRERGAYNEQFF
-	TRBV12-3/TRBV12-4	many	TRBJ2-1	TGTGCCAGCAGTTCCGGAAAGGGGACTCTCTCCTACAATGAGCAGTTCTTC	CASSSGKGTLSYNEQFF
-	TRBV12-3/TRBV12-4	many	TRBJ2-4	TGTGCCAGCAGTTTCAGTCAGGGAGGCAAAAACATTCAGTACTTC	CASSFSQGGKNIQYF
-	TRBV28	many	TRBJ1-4	TGTGCCAGCAGTTTAATAAGGGGATCTGAAAAACTGTTTTTT	CASSLIRGSEKLFF
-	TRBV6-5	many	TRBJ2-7	TGTGCCAGCAGTTACTCGGAAACAAGCGAGCAGTACTTC	CASSYSETSEQYF
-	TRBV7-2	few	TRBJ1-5	TGTGCCAGCAGCTTAGGAAGATCCGGTCAGCCCCAGCATTTT	CASSLGRSGQPQHF
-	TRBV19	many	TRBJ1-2	TGTGCCAGTAGCTTTTTCGGGAGATCTTCCAACTATGGCTACACCTTC	CASSFFGRSSNYGYTF
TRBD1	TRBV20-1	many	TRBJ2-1	TGCAGTGCTAGGACTCCGACAGGGCCTGAGCAGTTCTTC	CSARTPTGPEQFF
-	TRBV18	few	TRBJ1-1	TGTGCCAGCTCACCGGTCGGGGACGCAGGAGCTTTCTTT	CASSPVGDAGAFF
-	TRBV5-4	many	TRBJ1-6	TGTGCCAGCAGCTTAAGGGACCTCCGAGCCTCCTATAATTCACCCCTCCACTTT	CASSLRDLRASYNSPLHF
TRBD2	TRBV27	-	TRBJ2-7	TGTGCCAGCAGTATCAAAGCGGGGGGCTACGAGCAGTACTTC	CASSIKAGGYEQYF
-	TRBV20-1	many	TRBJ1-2	TGCAGTGCTAGGAGCCAGCGCCGGGGGAGGTTTGGCTACACCTTC	CSARSQRRGRFGYTF
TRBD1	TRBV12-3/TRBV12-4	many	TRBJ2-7	TGTGCCAGCAGTTTCGGACAGGGCGGGTACGAGCAGTACTTC	CASSFGQGGYEQYF